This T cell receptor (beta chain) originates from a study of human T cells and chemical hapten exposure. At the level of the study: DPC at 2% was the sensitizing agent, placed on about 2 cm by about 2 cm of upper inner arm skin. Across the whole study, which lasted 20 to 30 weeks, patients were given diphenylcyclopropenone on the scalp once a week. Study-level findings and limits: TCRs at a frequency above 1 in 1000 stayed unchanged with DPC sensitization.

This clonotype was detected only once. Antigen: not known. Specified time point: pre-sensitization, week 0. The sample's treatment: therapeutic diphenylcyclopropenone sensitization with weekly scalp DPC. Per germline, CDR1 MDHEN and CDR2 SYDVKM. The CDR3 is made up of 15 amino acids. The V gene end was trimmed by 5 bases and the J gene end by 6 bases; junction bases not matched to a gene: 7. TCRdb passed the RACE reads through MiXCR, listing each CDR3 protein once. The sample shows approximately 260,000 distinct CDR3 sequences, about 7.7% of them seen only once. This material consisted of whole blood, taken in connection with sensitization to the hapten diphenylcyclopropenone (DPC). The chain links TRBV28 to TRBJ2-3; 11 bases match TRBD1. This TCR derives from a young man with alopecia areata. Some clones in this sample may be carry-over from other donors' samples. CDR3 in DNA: TGTGCCAGCAGTCGGACAGGGGGCGTCCGGGATACGCAGTATTTT. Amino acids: CASSRTGGVRDTQYF.